These 26 T cell receptor beta chains share one sample of origin, sequenced in a study of blood T cell repertoires in COVID-19 (dated by TCRdb to between 2020 and 2021). Libraries came from the immunoSEQ multiplex PCR assay. TCRdb carries this immuneACCESS record with in-frame sequences only. Its versions omit some clonotypes, under half of them owing to an unresolved V gene in the studies checked, with the rest unexplained. Recorded for this sample are some 60,000 clones; about 92% of them occurred a single time. Roughly 1.3% of the sample is taken by the ten largest. The sample taken for sequencing was peripheral blood. These TCRs come from a man aged 60-69 years with acute or convalescent COVID-19.

This clone has just one count. V and J are TRBV27 and TRBJ1-5, with 7 bases fitting TRBD1. V dropped 6 bases and J dropped 2; count of bases not matched to a gene: 7. Germline CDR1 and CDR2: MNHEY and SMNVEV (reference sequence). The CDR3 is 15 amino acids. This chain's CDR3 is CASSERGQGNQPQHF. The CDR3 DNA is TGTGCCAGCAGCGAAAGGGGGCAGGGCAATCAGCCCCAGCATTTT.

The chain couples TRBV5-5 to TRBJ1-1, with TRBD1 matching over 9 bases. J lost 7 bases, V lost 0 bases, and 10 bases had no gene match. The CDR3 has 16 amino acids. Germline V gene lookup returns CDR1 SGHKS and CDR2 YYEKEE (reference sequence). The CDR3 loop is CASSLVADRGGYEAFF. The CDR3 DNA reads as TGTGCCAGCAGCTTGGTCGCGGACAGGGGAGGGTATGAAGCTTTCTTT.

The chain joins TRBV15 to TRBJ1-2; the match to TRBD1 covers 8 bases. V gave up 1 base and J gave up 5 bases; unmatched junction bases: 9. The CDR3 is 16 amino acids. CDR1 is LNHNV and CDR2 is YYDKDF in the germline V gene (reference sequence). In nucleotides, the CDR3 is TGTGCCACCAGCAGAGTTCTGCAGGGGGCGCGGTATGGCTACACCTTC. Protein sequence: CATSRVLQGARYGYTF.

The chain combines TRBV5-4 with TRBJ1-1; tentatively, D is TRBD1 (5 bases). CDR1 is SGHNT, CDR2 YYREEE, per germline (reference sequence). V was trimmed by 4 bases and J by 0 bases, leaving 13 bases between them. The CDR3 extends over 15 amino acids. CDR3 DNA: TGTGCCAGCAGCGGGGAGGGGCGGTTGAACACTGAAGCTTTCTTT. Translation: CASSGEGRLNTEAFF.

This sequence joins TRBV27 and TRBJ2-2; no reliable D call. Germline V CDR1 and CDR2: MNHEY, SMNVEV (reference sequence). Trimming stripped 2 bases from V and 6 bases from J, with 7 bases between. There are 13 residues in the CDR3. CDR3 sequence reads: CASSLPGPGELFF. The CDR3 nucleotides are TGTGCCAGCAGTTTACCAGGCCCCGGGGAGCTGTTTTTT.

V gene TRBV19 combines with J gene TRBJ1-1, with TRBD1 as a possible D gene (5 bases). V gave up 5 bases and J gave up 4 bases, with 11 bases separating them. The CDR3 totals 13 residues. Germline V gene sequence: CDR1 LNHDA, CDR2 SQIVND (reference sequence). CDR3 nucleotides: TGTGCCAGTAGTGTCAGGGTCGTCACTGAAGCTTTCTTT. Its translation: CASSVRVVTEAFF. Full variable domain (remainder filled in from reference TRBV19 and TRBJ1-1): DGGITQSPKYLFRKEGQNVTLSCEQNLNHDAMYWYRQDPGQGLRLIYYSQIVNDFQKGDIAEGYSVSREKKESFPLTVTSAQKNPTAFYLCASSVRVVTEAFFGQGTRLTVV.

This chain joins TRBV11-3 and TRBJ2-3, with TRBD1 as a possible D gene (5 bases). Trimming pared 4 bases from V and 1 base from J, leaving 15 bases between. The CDR3 is 16 amino acids. Germline V CDR1 and CDR2: SGHNT, YENEEA. The CDR3 loop is CASSSHLGAGTDTQYF. As DNA, the CDR3 is TGTGCCAGCAGCTCCCACCTAGGGGCGGGCACAGATACGCAGTATTTT.

The chain combines TRBV9 with TRBJ2-1; D remains ambiguous. Germline CDR1 SGDLS, CDR2 YYNGEE. Trimming took off 0 bases at V and 9 bases at J, with 13 bases between the two ends. The CDR3 is 14 residues long. CDR3 region: CASSVEGRVGEQFF. The CDR3 region has the DNA TGTGCCAGCAGCGTAGAAGGTCGGGTCGGTGAGCAGTTCTTC.

V gene TRBV2 combines with J gene TRBJ1-3; D uncertain. This CDR3 is 16 amino acids long. The V gene lost 1 base and the J gene lost 0 bases, with 10 bases spanning the gap. CDR1 SNHLY and CDR2 FYNNEI come from the germline V gene. The CDR3 region has the DNA TGTGCCAGCAGTGAAGTGGTTACAGCCTCTGGAAACACCATATATTTT. Protein sequence: CASSEVVTASGNTIYF. The full variable domain, its missing parts supplied by reference TRBV2 and TRBJ1-3, is EPEVTQTPSHQVTQMGQEVILRCVPISNHLYFYWYRQILGQKVEFLVSFYNNEISEKSEIFDDQFSVERPDGSNFTLKIRSTKLEDSAMYFCASSEVVTASGNTIYFGEGSWLTVV.

This chain connects TRBV25-1 to TRBJ2-7, with 7 positions matching TRBD1. The CDR3 length is 16 residues. Looked up from germline, CDR1 is MGHDK and CDR2 is SYGVNS. The V and J ends lost 2 bases and 4 bases, in that order; junction bases with no gene match: 11. The CDR3 coding sequence is TGTGCCAGCAGTGAAGCCCTCGGGACCAGGGGGTACGAGCAGTACTTC. Protein: CASSEALGTRGYEQYF.

This chain links TRBV5-3 with TRBJ1-5; D gene uncertain. TRBV5-3 is assigned to the ORF class and has an uncertain function. The CDR3 consists of 14 residues. V lost 7 bases and J 3 bases, leaving 14 bases between the germline ends. In DNA form, the CDR3 reads TGTGCCAGAGGCCTCCCCTTCCCCAATCAGCCCCAGCATTTT. This codes for CARGLPFPNQPQHF.

The V gene is TRBV6-5, the J gene TRBJ2-2; D gene unclear. Trimming cost V 2 bases and J 5 bases, with 6 bases left between them. CDR1 is MNHEY and CDR2 is SVGAGI in the germline V gene. The CDR3 consists of 13 residues. CDR3 DNA sequence: TGTGCCAGCAGTTACATAGTTACCGGGGAGCTGTTTTTT. It codes for CASSYIVTGELFF.

The CDR3 spells CASSLGTSGRTDTQYF. In DNA, the CDR3 is TGCGCCAGCAGCCTCGGGACTAGCGGGCGCACAGATACGCAGTATTTT. V gene TRBV5-1 combines with J gene TRBJ2-3, with 12 bases that match TRBD2. Germline trimming cut 4 bases from V and 1 base from J; bases unmatched to any gene: 4. CDR1 and CDR2 from the germline V gene are SGHRS and YFSETQ. There are 16 residues in the CDR3.

This clone came up once. V and J are TRBV11-3 and TRBJ2-7; 9 positions agree with TRBD1. V lost 1 base and J lost 2; bases outside the gene matches: 9. Germline CDR1 SGHNT, CDR2 YENEEA. This CDR3 has 17 residues. CDR3 residues: CASSLVAAGQGPYEQYF. The DNA for the CDR3 is TGTGCCAGCAGCTTAGTTGCCGCGGGACAGGGTCCCTACGAGCAGTACTTC.

This chain joins TRBV27 and TRBJ2-7, with a tentative D call TRBD2 (7 bases). Germline V gives CDR1 MNHEY, CDR2 SMNVEV (reference sequence). CDR3 size: 15 residues. The V and J ends lost 5 bases and 7 bases respectively, with 21 bases between them. As DNA, the CDR3 is TGTGCCAGCAGTCCGCTGGGGGGGCCCCGCTGGGAGCAGTACTTC. Its protein is CASSPLGGPRWEQYF.

V is TRBV19 and J is TRBJ1-2; D may be TRBD1 (6 bases). The germline gives CDR1 LNHDA, CDR2 SQIVND (reference sequence). Trimming cost V 9 bases and J 5 bases, with 13 bases left between them. The CDR3 spans 12 residues. The CDR3 sequence is CASNREPYGYTF. In DNA form, the CDR3 reads TGTGCCAGCAACAGGGAGCCTTATGGCTACACCTTC.

The chain recombines TRBV18 with TRBJ1-1; the D is unclear. CDR1 is KGHSH, CDR2 LQKENI, per germline. The CDR3 runs to 12 residues. Trimming pared 5 bases from V and 10 bases from J, leaving 14 bases between. The DNA for the CDR3 is TGTGCCAGCTCAACATTTATGAACGCAGCTTTCTTT. This gives the protein CASSTFMNAAFF. Filled out from reference TRBV18 and TRBJ1-1, the complete variable domain reads NAGVMQNPRHLVRRRGQEARLRCSPMKGHSHVYWYRQLPEEGLKFMVYLQKENIIDESGMPKERFSAEFPKEGPSILRIQQVVRGDSAAYFCASSTFMNAAFFGQGTRLTVV.

The chain links TRBV9 to TRBJ1-1, with 7 positions matching TRBD1. The trim removed 2 bases at V and 4 bases at J, leaving 2 bases unmatched. This CDR3 is built from 13 residues. Germline V gene lookup returns CDR1 SGDLS and CDR2 YYNGEE. The CDR3 nucleotides read TGTGCCAGCAGCGTGACAGGGAGCACTGAAGCTTTCTTT. As protein: CASSVTGSTEAFF.

J is TRBJ1-1 and V is TRBV5-1; D perhaps matches TRBD1 (6 bases). Germline loops: CDR1 SGHRS, CDR2 YFSETQ. The CDR3 is 13 amino acids. Trimming pared 4 bases from V and 7 bases from J, leaving 14 bases between. In DNA form, the CDR3 reads TGCGCCAGCAGCATCGTGGAAGGGGGTGAAGCTTTCTTT. Translated, it gives CASSIVEGGEAFF.

V gene TRBV7-2 combines with J gene TRBJ1-2, with 10 bases aligning to TRBD1. Germline V gives CDR1 SGHTA, CDR2 FQGNSA. The trim removed 0 bases at V and 5 bases at J, leaving 9 bases unmatched. The CDR3 runs to 17 residues. The CDR3 DNA follows: TGTGCCAGCAGCTTAGCGCCGGGACAGGGGACCTCTTATGGCTACACCTTC. Translating gives CASSLAPGQGTSYGYTF. Together with reference TRBV7-2 and TRBJ1-2, the CDR3 gives the full variable domain: GAGVSQSPSNKVTEKGKDVELRCDPISGHTALYWYRQSLGQGLEFLIYFQGNSAPDKSGLPSDRFSAERTGGSVSTLTIQRTQQEDSAVYLCASSLAPGQGTSYGYTFGSGTRLTVV.

The chain recombines TRBV2 with TRBJ2-5, with 8 bases identical to TRBD1. This CDR3 spans 15 amino acids. V shed 6 bases and J 2 bases; nucleotides not matched to a gene: 8. Per the germline V gene, CDR1 is SNHLY and CDR2 is FYNNEI. The CDR3 DNA sequence: TGTGCCAGCAGCCGACCCACAGGGGGGCAAGAGACCCAGTACTTC. This encodes CASSRPTGGQETQYF.

The V and J genes are TRBV6-6 and TRBJ1-4, with D tentatively TRBD1 (6 bases). Looked up from germline, CDR1 is MNHNY and CDR2 is SVGAGI (reference sequence). The CDR3 has 15 residues. The V gene lost 2 bases and the J gene lost 5 bases, with 12 bases spanning the gap. The chain's CDR3 is CASSYRRTDNEKLFF. The CDR3 DNA follows: TGTGCCAGCAGTTACAGGCGGACAGACAATGAAAAACTGTTTTTT.

The rearrangement uses TRBV2 and TRBJ1-1; tentative D call: TRBD1 (6 bases). V gave up 7 bases and J gave up 4 bases, with 13 bases separating them. The CDR3 has 13 residues. CDR1 is SNHLY, CDR2 FYNNEI, per germline. The CDR3 coding sequence is TGTGCCAGCATCAGCCGGACAGTCACTGAAGCTTTCTTT. Protein sequence: CASISRTVTEAFF.

The J gene is TRBJ1-3, the V gene TRBV5-6; no definite D call. CDR1 SGHDT and CDR2 YYEEEE come from the germline V gene. This CDR3 has 16 amino acids. The V end lost 2 bases, the J end lost 4 bases, and 16 bases lay between the germline ends. The CDR3 DNA is TGTGCCAGCAGCTTCCTTGCCCAGGCAGACGGAAACACCATATATTTT. Translation gives CASSFLAQADGNTIYF.

This sequence joins TRBV29-1 and TRBJ2-7; 12 bases fit TRBD1. This CDR3 is 14 amino acids long. The V gene end was trimmed by 1 base and the J gene end by 3 bases; junction bases not matched to a gene: 1. Germline loops: CDR1 SQVTM, CDR2 ANQGSEA. Here the CDR3 reads CSVEGDRGLYEQYF. The CDR3 region has the DNA TGCAGCGTTGAAGGGGACAGGGGGCTCTACGAGCAGTACTTC.

This clone was counted between two and nine times. The sample holds other DNA sequences that translate to the same CDR3. The chain recombines TRBV9 with TRBJ1-5; TRBD1 matches at 8 bases. In germline, CDR1 is SGDLS, CDR2 YYNGEE. V shed 0 bases, J shed 1 base, and the junction held 0 bases outside the gene matches. The length of the CDR3 is 15 residues. CDR3 nucleotides: TGTGCCAGCAGCGTAGGACAGGGGAGCAATCAGCCCCAGCATTTT. Translating it yields CASSVGQGSNQPQHF.